A single sample is the source of the 9 T cell receptor beta chains below, sequenced in a study of blood T cell repertoires in COVID-19. Sequenced by immunoSEQ multiplex PCR; TCRdb stores in-frame clones only, minus some. This sample yields about 300,000 clones, of which around nine tenths are seen a single time; less than 2% belongs to the top ten. The material sequenced was peripheral blood. These receptors originate from a woman in her 30s with COVID-19, enrolled during active disease.

This clone was counted a single time. Written as DNA, the CDR3 is TGTGCCAGCAGTTGGGGACAGCGAAATCAGCCCCAGCATTTT. It yields the protein CASSWGQRNQPQHF. V usage is TRBV6-5 and J usage is TRBJ1-5; TRBD1 matches 7 bases. CDR1 is MNHEY and CDR2 is SVGAGI in the germline V gene. The CDR3 extends over 14 amino acids. Trimming took 4 bases from V and 4 from J; bases not matched to a gene: 4.

This chain joins TRBV6-6 and TRBJ2-7; D is uncertain. The CDR3 runs to 13 residues. Germline V gene data show CDR1 as MNHNY and CDR2 as SVGAGI (reference sequence). The V gene lost 2 bases and the J gene lost 4 bases, with 9 bases spanning the gap. CDR3 residues: CASSYDFSYEQYF. Here the CDR3 DNA reads TGTGCCAGCAGTTACGATTTCAGTTACGAGCAGTACTTC.

In this sample, this clone turned up a few times. The chain joins TRBV5-1 to TRBJ1-5; 7 positions agree with TRBD1. The trim removed 0 bases at V and 1 base at J, leaving 13 bases unmatched. Germline CDR1 is SGHRS and CDR2 is YFSETQ. This CDR3 is 19 amino acids long. The CDR3 coding sequence is TGCGCCAGCAGCTTGGACCCCAGAGACAGGGCCCCCAGCAATCAGCCCCAGCATTTT. It yields the protein CASSLDPRDRAPSNQPQHF.

This clone showed up just once. The chain recombines TRBV18 with TRBJ2-2; a weak D match, TRBD2 (5 bases). The CDR3 has 15 residues. V lost 3 bases and J lost 4, with 12 bases in between. CDR1 is KGHSH, CDR2 LQKENI, per germline. The chain's CDR3 is CASSPDIAGTGELFF. The DNA for the CDR3 is TGTGCCAGCTCACCTGATATCGCGGGCACCGGGGAGCTGTTTTTT.

V is TRBV9 and J is TRBJ2-1, with a weak D call TRBD1 (6 bases). V lost 0 bases to trimming and J lost 9 bases, with 10 bases between them. Germline V CDR1 and CDR2: SGDLS, YYNGEE. The CDR3 is 13 residues long. The CDR3 DNA reads TGTGCCAGCAGCGTAGACAGGGCGGGTGAGCAGTTCTTC. This codes for CASSVDRAGEQFF.

The V call is TRBV28, the J call TRBJ1-5; TRBD1 matches at 7 bases. This CDR3 is 13 amino acids long. Germline loops: CDR1 MDHEN, CDR2 SYDVKM. J was trimmed by 5 bases and V by 4 bases; bases with no gene match: 2. The CDR3, as DNA: TGTGCCAGCAGTTGGACAGGAGATCAGCCCCAGCATTTT. It codes for CASSWTGDQPQHF.

The count of this clone is one. The V gene is TRBV5-1, the J gene TRBJ1-1; weak D call: TRBD1 (5 bases). CDR1 and CDR2 (germline): SGHRS, YFSETQ. The CDR3 sequence is 14 residues long. V lost 5 bases to trimming and J lost 1 base, with 12 bases between them. This chain's CDR3 is CASSAAQANTEAFF. The CDR3 region has the DNA TGCGCCAGCAGTGCAGCACAGGCGAACACTGAAGCTTTCTTT.

The rearrangement uses TRBV2 and TRBJ1-2; tentative D call: TRBD1 (5 bases). The CDR3 runs 11 residues. Germline V gene data show CDR1 as SNHLY and CDR2 as FYNNEI. V was shortened by 5 bases and J by 13 bases, with 14 bases between the two germline ends. The CDR3 loop reads CASSTDSRPTF. Written as DNA, the CDR3 is TGTGCCAGCAGTACCGACAGTCGGCCCACCTTC.

This clone was seen more than once but under ten times. The chain employs TRBV14 and TRBJ1-2; tentative D call: TRBD1 (6 bases). This CDR3 region has 14 residues. V dropped 1 base and J dropped 8 bases, with 14 bases sitting between them. CDR1 is SGHDN and CDR2 is FVKESK in the germline V gene. Here the CDR3 reads CASSQARGLGGYTF. CDR3 nucleotides: TGTGCCAGCAGCCAAGCCAGGGGTTTAGGGGGCTACACCTTC.